Listed below are T cell receptor beta chains from one sample, sequenced in a study of patients and donors after allogeneic stem cell transplantation. Each CDR3 protein is one row after TCRdb ran MiXCR on the RT-PCR reads. The sample lists roughly 9,900 distinct CDR3 sequences; less than 25% were seen once. Sequencing input: blood, either unsorted or a sorted T cell fraction (not recorded which). These receptors were obtained from a human donor who was either an allogeneic HSCT recipient or a stem cell or donor lymphocyte infusion donor (not recorded which). It is not recorded whose cells these are; they may come from a transplant donor. CDR3s include the opening cysteine and the closing phenylalanine or tryptophan. A D gene is named only where the DNA matches it firmly. The size of a clone is reported for some rows only, either as once, few or many, or as a class for expanded clones.

J gene,V gene,D gene,clone size,CDR3 protein,CDR3 DNA
TRBJ1-5,TRBV4-1,TRBD1,.,CASSQAPGTGYNQPQHF,TGCGCCAGCAGCCAAGCTCCCGGGACAGGGTACAATCAGCCCCAGCATTTT
TRBJ1-2,TRBV6-5,TRBD1,few,CASSVDGQGVSYGYTF,TGTGCCAGCAGTGTGGACGGACAGGGGGTTTCTTATGGCTACACCTTC
TRBJ1-3,TRBV29-1,.,few,CSALFGGLDTIYF,TGCAGCGCCTTGTTCGGGGGACTGGACACCATATATTTT
TRBJ1-2,TRBV2,.,.,CASTRGQSDVERGYTF,TGTGCCAGCACCAGAGGACAGTCCGACGTGGAGAGAGGCTACACCTTC
TRBJ1-5,TRBV12-3/TRBV12-4,.,.,CASSHGTKGNQPQHF,TGTGCCAGCAGTCACGGGACGAAGGGCAATCAGCCCCAGCATTTT
TRBJ1-3,TRBV6-5,.,.,CASKRGSSGNTIYF,TGTGCCAGCAAAAGAGGCAGCTCTGGAAACACCATATATTTT
TRBJ1-5,TRBV5-8,.,.,CASSLYGNQPQHF,TGTGCCAGCAGCTTGTACGGAAATCAGCCCCAGCATTTT
TRBJ2-1,TRBV24-1,TRBD2,.,CATSDTGPSGVYEQFF,TGTGCCACCAGTGATACGGGGCCTAGCGGGGTCTATGAGCAGTTCTTC
TRBJ1-3,TRBV20-1,.,.,CSASRATNGNTIYF,TGCAGTGCTAGCCGGGCCACAAATGGAAACACCATATATTTT
TRBJ1-4,TRBV9,TRBD1,few,CASSPGGTGVEELFF,TGTGCCAGCAGCCCAGGAGGGACAGGGGTGGAAGAACTGTTTTTT
TRBJ2-7,TRBV20-1,.,many,CSAGNSGGGSYEQYF,TGCAGTGCTGGCAATAGTGGAGGAGGATCCTACGAGCAGTACTTC
TRBJ1-4,TRBV19,.,few,CASSPDLGEKLFF,TGTGCCAGTAGTCCGGATTTAGGTGAAAAACTGTTTTTT
TRBJ1-5,TRBV7-8,.,few,CASSLAVGRDQPQHF,TGTGCCAGCAGCTTGGCCGTGGGGAGGGATCAGCCCCAGCATTTT
TRBJ1-2,TRBV3-1,.,.,CASRMGGGYGYTF,TGTGCCAGCCGAATGGGGGGAGGCTATGGCTACACCTTC
TRBJ1-1,TRBV2,TRBD1,.,CASRGPGQGASEAFF,TGTGCCAGCAGGGGTCCGGGACAGGGGGCCTCTGAAGCTTTCTTT
TRBJ2-1,TRBV18,.,.,CASSPRQSSYNEQFF,TGTGCCAGCTCACCGAGACAGAGCTCCTACAATGAGCAGTTCTTC
TRBJ1-1,TRBV5-5,.,many,CASSLAVGTEAFF,TGTGCCAGCAGCTTGGCCGTTGGCACTGAAGCTTTCTTT
TRBJ2-3,TRBV5-4,TRBD2,.,CASSLSGGRSDTQYF,TGTGCCAGCAGCTTGTCCGGGGGGAGGTCAGATACGCAGTATTTT
TRBJ1-1,TRBV5-1,.,few,CASSLFGGPNTEAFF,TGCGCCAGCAGCTTGTTTGGGGGCCCGAACACTGAAGCTTTCTTT
TRBJ1-6,TRBV15,.,.,CATSRDTGTISPLHF,TGTGCCACCAGCAGAGATACGGGGACCATTTCACCCCTCCACTTT
TRBJ1-2,TRBV15,TRBD1,many,CATSRAGPQGFYGYTF,TGTGCCACCAGCAGAGCCGGGCCACAGGGGTTCTATGGCTACACCTTC
TRBJ1-2,TRBV15,.,.,CATSRGAGVSGYTF,TGTGCCACCAGCAGAGGCGCAGGGGTGAGCGGCTACACCTTC
TRBJ1-1,TRBV6-6,.,.,CASSSRNLNTEAFF,TGTGCCAGCAGTTCTAGAAATCTGAACACTGAAGCTTTCTTT
TRBJ2-3,TRBV12-3/TRBV12-4,TRBD2,few,CASSPRLAGVTDTQYF,TGTGCCAGCAGCCCCAGGCTAGCGGGGGTCACAGATACGCAGTATTTT
TRBJ2-1,TRBV11-2,.,.,CASSSKRSGNYNEQFF,TGTGCCAGCAGCTCCAAGAGGTCAGGGAACTACAATGAGCAGTTCTTC
TRBJ1-4,TRBV12-3/TRBV12-4,.,.,CASSLEGRENEKLFF,TGTGCCAGCAGTTTAGAGGGCAGGGAAAATGAAAAACTGTTTTTT
TRBJ1-6,TRBV20-1,.,few,CSVPVVPGGGSPLHF,TGCAGTGTTCCGGTGGTCCCCGGCGGCGGCTCACCCCTCCACTTT
TRBJ1-5,TRBV3-1,.,many,CASSQTNQPQHF,TGTGCCAGCAGCCAGACCAATCAGCCCCAGCATTTT
TRBJ2-3,TRBV12-3/TRBV12-4,.,many,CASSRSGSDTQYF,TGTGCCAGCAGTCGATCAGGGTCAGATACGCAGTATTTT
TRBJ2-7,TRBV2,.,few,CASSEVLYEQYF,TGTGCCAGCAGTGAAGTACTGTACGAGCAGTACTTC
TRBJ2-2,TRBV2,.,few,CASRAETIDTGELFF,TGTGCCAGCAGGGCGGAGACAATAGACACCGGGGAGCTGTTTTTT
TRBJ1-1,TRBV14,.,.,CASSQDPGEITEAFF,TGTGCCAGCAGCCAAGATCCCGGGGAAATCACTGAAGCTTTCTTT
TRBJ1-1,TRBV11-2,.,.,CASSSTGQSNTEAFF,TGTGCCAGCAGCTCAACGGGACAATCGAACACTGAAGCTTTCTTT
TRBJ1-1,TRBV12-3/TRBV12-4,.,many,CASRDSGGEAFF,TGTGCCAGCAGAGATAGTGGGGGTGAAGCTTTCTTT
TRBJ2-5,TRBV4-1,.,.,CASSQVQQGETQYF,TGCGCCAGCAGCCAAGTACAGCAAGGGGAGACCCAGTACTTC
TRBJ1-1,TRBV2,.,.,CASSVLGQGFAFF,TGTGCCAGCAGTGTGCTAGGGCAGGGGTTTGCTTTCTTT
TRBJ1-5,TRBV30,.,.,CAWGRGGAGQPQHF,TGTGCCTGGGGGAGGGGAGGGGCAGGACAGCCCCAGCATTTT
TRBJ2-5,TRBV14,TRBD2,.,CASSQWIAGGPVETQYF,TGTGCCAGCAGCCAATGGATAGCGGGGGGGCCGGTGGAGACCCAGTACTTC
TRBJ2-1,TRBV20-1,TRBD2,many,CSAPTSGGAYEQFF,TGCAGTGCACCTACTAGCGGGGGGGCTTATGAGCAGTTCTTC
TRBJ2-1,TRBV12-3/TRBV12-4,.,few,CASTLTESSYNEQFF,TGTGCCAGCACACTTACAGAAAGCTCCTACAATGAGCAGTTCTTC
TRBJ1-2,TRBV20-1,.,.,CSARDLSQNYGYTF,TGCAGTGCTAGAGATCTATCACAGAACTATGGCTACACCTTC
TRBJ1-2,TRBV30,.,few,CAWSVNRGYTF,TGTGCCTGGAGTGTAAACCGGGGCTACACCTTC